The text below deals with one T cell receptor beta chain. Germline V gene lookup returns CDR1 WSHSY and CDR2 SAAADI. The CDR3 length is 14 residues. Trimming removed 10 bases at V and 5 bases at J, with 18 bases between. This sample was taken from a study of T cells after yellow fever vaccination. A 5'RACE template-switching step, the method used to make TCR cDNA, added a universal primer site and UMIs. TCRdb independently ran MiXCR on the 5' RACE reads; one entry per CDR3 protein. The table records 200,000 to 250,000 distinct CDR3 sequences, less than 8.5% of them present only once. The sequence derives from a man aged 25-45 years who received the YFV17D yellow fever vaccine. The input for sequencing was CD4+ T cells sorted from PBMCs, taken 15 days after the yellow fever booster vaccination. This chain joins TRBV10-2 and TRBJ1-5; tentative D call: TRBD1 (5 bases). CDR3 sequence reads: CANLRRGYDQPQHF. The DNA for the CDR3 is TGCGCCAACCTAAGAAGGGGATACGATCAGCCCCAGCATTTT.